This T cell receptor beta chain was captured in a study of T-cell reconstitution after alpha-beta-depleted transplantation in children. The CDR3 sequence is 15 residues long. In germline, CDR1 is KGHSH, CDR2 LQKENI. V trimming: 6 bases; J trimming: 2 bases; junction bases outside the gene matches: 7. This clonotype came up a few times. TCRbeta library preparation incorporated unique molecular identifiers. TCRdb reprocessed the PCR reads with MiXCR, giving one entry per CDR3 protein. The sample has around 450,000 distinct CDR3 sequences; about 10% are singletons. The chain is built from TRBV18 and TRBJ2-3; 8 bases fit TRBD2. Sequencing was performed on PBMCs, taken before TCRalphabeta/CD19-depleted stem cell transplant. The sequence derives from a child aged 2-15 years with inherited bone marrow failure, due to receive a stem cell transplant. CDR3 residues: CASSPIAGPTDTQYF. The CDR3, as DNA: TGTGCCAGCTCTCCTATAGCGGGACCCACAGATACGCAGTATTTT.